The 25 T cell receptor beta chains in this list originate from one sample, sequenced in a study of cytomegalovirus exposure and HLA in healthy donors. The study ran its PCR with 60 Vbeta and 13 Jbeta primers. TCRdb keeps only in-frame clones here, not all; method: immunoSEQ multiplex PCR. Among more than 150,000 clones listed, 84% were seen once. Sequencing used PBMCs. These receptors all come from a boy aged 2 to 10 in good health and CMV-seronegative.

The gene calls are TRBV5-1 and TRBJ2-7; TRBD2 might be the D (6 bases). The CDR3 is made up of 16 amino acids. Germline V lookup: CDR1 SGHRS, CDR2 YFSETQ. Trimming removed 4 bases at V and 0 bases at J, with 17 bases between. This CDR3 is CASSLTTGVASYEQYF. The DNA for the CDR3 is TGCGCCAGCAGCCTAACGACGGGGGTGGCCTCCTACGAGCAGTACTTC. The complete variable domain, with remaining parts taken from reference TRBV5-1 and TRBJ2-7, reads KAGVTQTPRYLIKTRGQQVTLSCSPISGHRSVSWYQQTPGQGLQFLFEYFSETQRNKGNFPGRFSGRQFSNSRSEMNVSTLELGDSALYLCASSLTTGVASYEQYFGPGTRLTVT.

This chain connects TRBV4-1 to TRBJ1-1, with TRBD1 as a possible D gene (6 bases). The V end was cut by 5 bases, the J end by 5 bases, with 21 bases between. Germline V CDR1 and CDR2: MGHRA, YSYEKL. The CDR3 covers 16 residues. The chain's CDR3 is CASSKQGSRGWTEAFF. CDR3 in DNA: TGCGCCAGCAGCAAACAGGGATCGAGGGGTTGGACTGAAGCTTTCTTT.

As concerns this clone: Other DNA sequences in this specimen translate into the identical CDR3. The V call is TRBV7-2, the J call TRBJ2-7; the D is unclear. CDR1 is SGHTA and CDR2 is FQGNSA in the germline V gene. V was clipped by 5 bases and J by 7 bases, with 6 bases between them. The CDR3 totals 10 residues. The CDR3 protein is CASSPREQYF. The CDR3 coding sequence is TGTGCCAGCAGCCCCCGGGAGCAGTACTTC.

This chain joins TRBV5-6 and TRBJ2-7, with unresolved D. The CDR3 has 16 residues. Deletions cut 1 base from V and 3 bases from J, with 17 bases between. CDR1 SGHDT and CDR2 YYEEEE come from the germline V gene. CDR3 in amino acids: CASSLFVHVFHYEQYF. The CDR3 DNA sequence: TGTGCCAGCAGCTTGTTCGTACACGTTTTCCACTACGAGCAGTACTTC.

The chain is built from TRBV4-1 and TRBJ1-6; weak D call: TRBD1 (6 bases). With 3 bases removed from V and 8 bases from J, the gap between germline ends came to 17 bases. Germline CDR1 and CDR2: MGHRA and YSYEKL. This CDR3 has 16 residues. The chain's CDR3 is CASSQARRQVDSPLHF. The CDR3 nucleotides are TGCGCCAGCAGCCAGGCCCGGAGACAGGTGGATTCACCCCTCCACTTT.

This clone occurred once. One end of the junction is discordant with germline, which a read error may explain. The chain is built from TRBV7-2 and TRBJ2-1, with D maybe TRBD2 (6 bases). Looked up from germline, CDR1 is SGHTA and CDR2 is FQGNSA. CDR3 length: 12 amino acids. CDR3 nucleotide sequence: TGTGCCAGCAGCCTAGCTACTAGCGAGCAGTTCTTC. Translating gives CASSLATSEQFF.

Only one count was recorded for this clone. V and J are TRBV2 and TRBJ2-7; 9 bases map to TRBD2. Per the germline V gene, CDR1 is SNHLY and CDR2 is FYNNEI. The CDR3 totals 15 residues. After removal of 6 bases from V and 9 bases from J, the junction contained 15 bases not matched to a gene. For the CDR3, the DNA is TGTGCCAGCAGCACATCCGGGACTAGCTACCTTGGGCAGTACTTC. It specifies CASSTSGTSYLGQYF.

This sequence joins TRBV14 and TRBJ1-2; D is uncertain. Per germline, CDR1 SGHDN and CDR2 FVKESK. V was pared by 0 bases and J by 5 bases, with 7 bases between. The CDR3 loop spans 13 amino acids. CDR3 nucleotides: TGTGCCAGCAGCCAAGATTTCGAGTATGGCTACACCTTC. Amino acids: CASSQDFEYGYTF. The full variable domain, completed using reference TRBV14 and TRBJ1-2, is EAGVTQFPSHSVIEKGQTVTLRCDPISGHDNLYWYRRVMGKEIKFLLHFVKESKQDESGMPNNRFLAERTGGTYSTLKVQPAELEDSGVYFCASSQDFEYGYTFGSGTRLTVV.

The chain is built from TRBV7-9 and TRBJ1-4, with 7 bases identical to TRBD1. The CDR3 is 18 amino acids. Germline V CDR1 and CDR2: SEHNR, FQNEAQ (reference sequence). V trimming: 1 base; J trimming: 3 bases; junction bases outside the gene matches: 11. CDR3: CASSLEYRGPGANEKLFF. DNA of the CDR3: TGTGCCAGCAGCTTAGAATACAGGGGCCCCGGGGCTAATGAAAAACTGTTTTTT. Using reference TRBV7-9 and TRBJ1-4 for the parts outside the CDR3, the full variable domain is DTGVSQNPRHKITKRGQNVTFRCDPISEHNRLYWYRQTLGQGPEFLTYFQNEAQLEKSRLLSDRFSAERPKGSFSTLEIQRTEQGDSAMYLCASSLEYRGPGANEKLFFGSGTQLSVL.

The chain has TRBV28 and TRBJ1-2; no clear D gene. This CDR3 comprises 12 residues. Germline CDR1 reads MDHEN; CDR2 reads SYDVKM. V shed 4 bases and J shed 4 bases, with 7 bases lying between them. CDR3 sequence (DNA): TGTGCCAGCAGTTCCTGGAGCTATGGCTACACCTTC. It yields the protein CASSSWSYGYTF.

V gene TRBV5-1 combines with J gene TRBJ2-7; D is uncertain. Germline CDR1 reads SGHRS; CDR2 reads YFSETQ. V was cut by 0 bases and J by 2 bases, with 9 bases left in between. The CDR3 sequence is 14 residues long. The CDR3: CASSLDVRTYEQYF. CDR3 nucleotide sequence: TGCGCCAGCAGCTTGGACGTCAGAACCTACGAGCAGTACTTC.

The chain recombines TRBV5-5 with TRBJ2-3, with no clear D. Germline V lookup: CDR1 SGHKS, CDR2 YYEKEE (reference sequence). CDR3 length: 14 residues. Trimming took 1 base from V and 0 from J, leaving 6 bases between them. CDR3 residues: CASSLFPSTDTQYF. The CDR3 DNA reads as TGTGCCAGCAGCTTGTTTCCGAGCACAGATACGCAGTATTTT.

V usage is TRBV6-5 and J usage is TRBJ2-5; 8 bases agree with TRBD1. The length of the CDR3 is 14 residues. The V gene's germline CDR1 is MNHEY and CDR2 SVGAGI. Germline trimming cut 6 bases from V and 5 bases from J; bases unmatched to any gene: 8. The CDR3 DNA reads as TGTGCCAGCAGAAGGACAGGGCTGTTCGAGACCCAGTACTTC. Protein: CASRRTGLFETQYF.

This clone occurred once. The chain couples TRBV19 to TRBJ1-5; D remains ambiguous. The CDR3 has 16 residues. Germline CDR1 is LNHDA and CDR2 is SQIVND (reference sequence). Trimming removed 3 bases from V and 0 bases from J, with 12 bases in between. As DNA, the CDR3 is TGTGCCAGTAGTATTTGGTCCGGGTATAGCAATCAGCCCCAGCATTTT. Encoded protein: CASSIWSGYSNQPQHF.

The rearrangement joins TRBV11-3 to TRBJ2-1; 10 positions match TRBD2. CDR1 is SGHNT and CDR2 is YENEEA in the germline V gene. Germline trimming cut 4 bases from V and 3 bases from J; bases unmatched to any gene: 15. CDR3 length: 19 amino acids. The DNA for the CDR3 is TGTGCCAGCAGCTCCCTAGCGGGAGCTAAACTAAGCCTCTACAATGAGCAGTTCTTC. It translates to CASSSLAGAKLSLYNEQFF. Combining the CDR3 with reference TRBV11-3 and TRBJ2-1 gives the whole variable domain EAGVVQSPRYKIIEKKQPVAFWCNPISGHNTLYWYLQNLGQGPELLIRYENEEAVDDSQLPKDRFSAERLKGVDSTLKIQPAELGDSAVYLCASSSLAGAKLSLYNEQFFGPGTRLTVL.

The V and J genes are TRBV7-6 and TRBJ2-3; the match to TRBD1 covers 11 bases. The junction had 12 bases not matched to a gene; V was cut back by 5 bases and J by 5 bases. Germline V gives CDR1 SGHVS, CDR2 FNYEAQ. This CDR3 spans 17 amino acids. CDR3 sequence: CASSIEGQGAVGDTQYF. The DNA of the CDR3 is TGTGCCAGCAGCATAGAAGGACAGGGGGCGGTGGGAGATACGCAGTATTTT.

The rearrangement links TRBV7-9 to TRBJ2-3; possibly TRBD1 for D (6 bases). Germline assignment: CDR1 SEHNR and CDR2 FQNEAQ (reference sequence). The V end lost 5 bases, the J end lost 0 bases, and 24 bases lay between the germline ends. This CDR3 is 19 amino acids long. Written as DNA, the CDR3 is TGTGCCAGCAGCACCCCGGACAGAAAAAAACAAATTAGCACAGATACGCAGTATTTT. Protein product: CASSTPDRKKQISTDTQYF.

This clone was detected a few times. The chain carries TRBV28 and TRBJ2-7, with a possible D match to TRBD1 (6 bases). The CDR3 contains 16 residues. CDR1 and CDR2 from the germline V gene are MDHEN and SYDVKM. V was cut by 6 bases and J by 6 bases, with 24 bases left in between. This chain's CDR3 is CASRSSQQGSASEQYF. DNA for the CDR3: TGTGCCAGCAGATCAAGCCAACAGGGTTCAGCGAGCGAGCAGTACTTC.

This clone has more than one count but fewer than ten. V is TRBV5-1 and J is TRBJ1-4; D is perhaps TRBD1 (6 bases). V lost 1 base to trimming and J lost 6 bases, with 7 bases between them. In germline, CDR1 is SGHRS, CDR2 YFSETQ. The CDR3 sequence is 13 residues long. CDR3 bases: TGCGCCAGCAGCTTGACAGGGTATGAAAAACTGTTTTTT. This codes for CASSLTGYEKLFF. Full variable domain (remainder filled in from reference TRBV5-1 and TRBJ1-4): KAGVTQTPRYLIKTRGQQVTLSCSPISGHRSVSWYQQTPGQGLQFLFEYFSETQRNKGNFPGRFSGRQFSNSRSEMNVSTLELGDSALYLCASSLTGYEKLFFGSGTQLSVL.

The J gene is TRBJ2-1, the V gene TRBV5-6; no reliable D call. This CDR3 comprises 15 residues. The germline V gene encodes CDR1 SGHDT and CDR2 YYEEEE. Trimming left V 2 bases short and J 0 bases short, with 9 bases between. The CDR3 sequence: CASSFVSRSYNEQFF. The CDR3 DNA sequence: TGTGCCAGCAGCTTTGTCAGTCGCTCCTACAATGAGCAGTTCTTC.

The chain links TRBV19 to TRBJ1-1, with D perhaps TRBD1 (6 bases). Trimming pared 4 bases from V and 5 bases from J, leaving 11 bases between. The CDR3 runs to 13 residues. Germline V gives CDR1 LNHDA, CDR2 SQIVND (reference sequence). The CDR3 region is CASSKQGATEAFF. In nucleotides, the CDR3 is TGTGCCAGTAGTAAACAGGGAGCGACTGAAGCTTTCTTT.

The chain recombines TRBV30 with TRBJ1-2; no firm D call. The V gene's germline CDR1 is GTSNPN and CDR2 SVGIG (reference sequence). The CDR3 is made up of 15 amino acids. V lost 3 bases, J lost 3 bases, and 17 bases lay in between. CDR3 DNA: TGTGCCTGGAGCATCGGGAGAGGGCAGGACTATGGCTACACCTTC. This sequence encodes CAWSIGRGQDYGYTF.

The chain carries TRBV7-6 and TRBJ2-1; no definite D call. The CDR3 loop spans 12 amino acids. V dropped 2 bases and J dropped 6 bases, with 5 bases sitting between them. CDR1 and CDR2 (germline): SGHVS, FNYEAQ. The CDR3 region has the DNA TGTGCCAGCAGCTTAAAACTCAATGAGCAGTTCTTC. The encoded protein is CASSLKLNEQFF.

The rearrangement joins TRBV4-1 to TRBJ1-2, with 10 bases aligning to TRBD1. The CDR3 runs 17 residues. The ends lost 0 bases at V and 4 bases at J; junction bases unmatched: 8. CDR1 is MGHRA, CDR2 YSYEKL, per germline. The CDR3 DNA reads TGCGCCAGCAGCCAAGATTGGGCGGGACAGGGGATCTATGGCTACACCTTC. It codes for CASSQDWAGQGIYGYTF.

The rearrangement uses TRBV28 and TRBJ2-5; TRBD1 agrees at 11 bases. The germline V gene has CDR1 MDHEN and CDR2 SYDVKM. V lost 5 bases and J lost 4; bases outside the gene matches: 3. The CDR3 is made up of 14 amino acids. CDR3 bases: TGTGCCAGCAGTGTCGGGACAGGGGGAGAGACCCAGTACTTC. It is translated as CASSVGTGGETQYF.